This entry features one T cell receptor (beta chain) sequence. It lacks a known antigen. Base qualities are not at hand, and no much larger clone is one base apart. Libraries were prepared through the immunoSEQ multiplex PCR assay. For most patients, genomic DNA was isolated with the Qiagen DNeasy Blood and Tissue Kit and sent frozen to Adaptive Biotechnologies for TCR sequencing. Adaptive Biotechnologies carried out high-throughput TCR-beta CDR3 sequencing of genomic DNA for most patients. On the authors' methods: TCR sequencing data were retrieved from Adaptive's ImmunoSEQ software for around 18 patients, whereas a few other patients were processed with MiXCR and VDJtools. To correct CD4 versus CD8 sorting errors, any sequence found in both subsets at a frequency ratio below 5:1 was removed. CDR3 nucleotide sequences shared by donor and recipient were removed because the origin of these sequences could not be assigned. To be classed as alloreactive, a clone needed at least 2-fold expansion over unstimulated cells and a minimum CFSE-low frequency of 0.002% (template counts) or 0.001% (read counts). A clone was considered mappable if detected in the sequenced pre-transplant spleen, lymph node, or MLR CFSE-low populations of the donor or recipient. Cumulative frequency of alloreactive clones was calculated as a percentage of all sequences weighted by copy number. TCRdb mirrors the immuneACCESS table, restricted to in-frame sequences. Some clones are absent from its copies; in checked studies, under half trace to an unresolved V gene, and the reason for the others is unknown. V, J and clone size are those of that table, while D and trimming were read from the DNA. For this sample there are 96,000 or so clones; approximately 90% appear just once. The top ten clones comprise around 0.15% of the sample.

The time point label on this specimen signifies: cells obtained before transplantation from donor or recipient. CD3+CD4+ and CD3+CD8+ populations were FACS-sorted from unstimulated pre-transplant donor and recipient cells taken from spleen or lymph nodes. This sample stems from a study of graft-versus-host responses after intestinal transplantation (dated by TCRdb to about 2021). Regarding the study in general: Recipients received multivisceral, liver-intestinal, or isolated intestinal transplants. Every recipient was given anti-thymocyte globulin induction, then maintenance tacrolimus and steroids for around three years. After intestinal transplantation, graft-versus-host and host-versus-graft alloreactive T cell clones were followed in the graft, circulation and bone marrow using bulk TCR-beta CDR3 sequencing. Alloreactive clones were identified by sequencing pre-transplant mixed lymphocyte reaction products and comparing these products with unstimulated pre-transplant donor and recipient T cells. A cohort of about two dozen intestinal transplant recipients, including one retransplant, was enrolled, and 3 patients lacking pretransplant specimens were excluded. Donor T cell macrochimerism was defined as a peak of at least 4% donor T cells among recipient peripheral blood mononuclear cells. Rather than going through the commercial service, samples from a few later patients were sequenced in-house on an Illumina MiSeq and processed with MiXCR. Points the paper makes about the study in general: Early after transplant, peak levels of circulating GvH clones were found to be associated with declines in HvG clones. GvH clones were detected in recipient bone marrow, and some appeared earlier in ileal mucosa or blood, consistent with an intestinal mucosal origin. In the allografts of patients with donor T cell macrochimerism, GvH to HvG T cell clonal ratios were high. Conclusions were limited by the relatively low number and heterogeneity of intestinal transplant patients.

The TCR originated in a human donor who received an intestinal transplant. The specimen was unstimulated CD4+ T cells sorted from spleen or lymph node cells, collected before intestinal transplant.

The CDR3 region has the sequence CASSRTGERSPLHF. At the DNA level, the sequence is TGTGCCAGCAGCCGGACAGGGGAACGGTCACCCCTCCACTTT. This receptor chain uses TRBV6-5 and TRBJ1-6, and TRBD1 aligns with 9 junction nucleotides. Taken from the germline V gene, the CDR1 and CDR2 loops are MNHEY and SVGAGI. From its cysteine to its phenylalanine, the CDR3 spans 14 amino acids. Only the CDR3 DNA is retained, 42 bases long and in frame from the first base. Ends trimmed: V by 6 bases, J by 10 bases; bases unmatched to a gene: 7.